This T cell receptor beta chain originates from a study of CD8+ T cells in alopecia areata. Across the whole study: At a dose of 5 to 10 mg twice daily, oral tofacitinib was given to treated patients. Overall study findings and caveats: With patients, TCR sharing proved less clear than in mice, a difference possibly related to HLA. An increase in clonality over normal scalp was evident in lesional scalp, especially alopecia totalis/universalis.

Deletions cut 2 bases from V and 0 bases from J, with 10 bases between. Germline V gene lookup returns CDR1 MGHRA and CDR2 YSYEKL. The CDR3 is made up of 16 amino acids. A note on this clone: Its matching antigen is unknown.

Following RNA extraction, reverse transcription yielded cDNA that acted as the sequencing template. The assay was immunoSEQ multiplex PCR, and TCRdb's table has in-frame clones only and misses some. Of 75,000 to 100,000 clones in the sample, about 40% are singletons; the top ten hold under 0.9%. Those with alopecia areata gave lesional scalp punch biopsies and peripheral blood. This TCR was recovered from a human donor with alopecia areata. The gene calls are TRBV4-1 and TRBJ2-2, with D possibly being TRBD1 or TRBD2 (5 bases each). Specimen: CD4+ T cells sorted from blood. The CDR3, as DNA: TGCGCCAGCAGCCAATTTGGGGGTCCGAACACCGGGGAGCTGTTTTTT. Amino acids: CASSQFGGPNTGELFF.